This TCR beta chain was documented in a study of shared clonotypes between healthy human individuals. Here immunoSEQ multiplex PCR was the method, and the copy in TCRdb shows in-frame clones only, minus some. The profile shows more than 400,000 clones, approximately 81% of them singletons. Trimming cost V 1 base and J 3 bases, with 10 bases left between them. The CDR3 loop spans 13 amino acids. The germline gives CDR1 GTSNPN, CDR2 SVGIG (reference sequence). This clonotype was sampled from a woman aged 40 to 50 in good health. Some clones in this sample may be carry-over from other donors' samples. The sequencing sample was made of PBMCs. The chain combines TRBV30 with TRBJ2-7; D is possibly TRBD1 (5 bases). The CDR3, as DNA: TGTGCCTGGAGTGGTGGCAGGGTCTACGAGCAGTACTTC. Translated: CAWSGGRVYEQYF.